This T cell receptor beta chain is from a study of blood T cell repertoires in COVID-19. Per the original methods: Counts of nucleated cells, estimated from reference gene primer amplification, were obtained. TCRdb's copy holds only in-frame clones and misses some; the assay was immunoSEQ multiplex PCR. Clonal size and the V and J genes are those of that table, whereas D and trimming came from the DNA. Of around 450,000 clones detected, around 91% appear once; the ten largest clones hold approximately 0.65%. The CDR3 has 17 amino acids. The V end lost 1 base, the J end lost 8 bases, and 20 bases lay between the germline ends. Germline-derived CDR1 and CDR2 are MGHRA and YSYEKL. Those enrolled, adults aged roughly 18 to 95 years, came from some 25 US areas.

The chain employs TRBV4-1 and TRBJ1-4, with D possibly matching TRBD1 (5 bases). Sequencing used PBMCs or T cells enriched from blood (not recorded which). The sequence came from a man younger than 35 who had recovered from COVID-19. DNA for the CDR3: TGCGCCAGCAGCCAAGGGTCCAGTCGGGGGGGTTTGGAAAAACTGTTTTTT. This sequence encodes CASSQGSSRGGLEKLFF.